This T cell receptor beta chain was documented in a study of T cells in Graves' hyperthyroidism and ophthalmopathy. Findings and caveats of the study: Blood also carried most thyroid clonotypes expanded above 0.001.

Diagnosing involved the use of clinical symptoms, serum thyroxine and TRAb, thyroid ultrasound and orbital computed tomography. Regions amplified from RNA transcripts were the TCR beta CDR3 regions. Initially, a first-round RT-PCR of the TCR CDR3 employed the HTBI primer set. TCRdb passed the multiplex PCR reads through MiXCR, listing each CDR3 protein once. Counted here are 250,000 to 300,000 distinct CDR3 sequences, over 15% occurring once; the ten biggest clones make up around 58%. Turning to this clonotype: The antigen is not known.

The source is a woman aged 55-69 years with Graves' ophthalmopathy. The sample consisted of blood.

The CDR3, as DNA: TGCGCCAGCAGCCCGACAGGGGTTCGCACCGGGGAGCTGTTTTTT. The encoded protein is CASSPTGVRTGELFF. V gene TRBV5-1 combines with J gene TRBJ2-2, with 8 bases that match TRBD1. CDR1 SGHRS and CDR2 YFSETQ come from the germline V gene. Unmatched junction bases numbered 6, after V lost 4 bases and J lost 4 bases. The CDR3 sequence is 15 residues long. The full variable domain, its missing parts supplied by reference TRBV5-1 and TRBJ2-2, is KAGVTQTPRYLIKTRGQQVTLSCSPISGHRSVSWYQQTPGQGLQFLFEYFSETQRNKGNFPGRFSGRQFSNSRSEMNVSTLELGDSALYLCASSPTGVRTGELFFGEGSRLTVL.